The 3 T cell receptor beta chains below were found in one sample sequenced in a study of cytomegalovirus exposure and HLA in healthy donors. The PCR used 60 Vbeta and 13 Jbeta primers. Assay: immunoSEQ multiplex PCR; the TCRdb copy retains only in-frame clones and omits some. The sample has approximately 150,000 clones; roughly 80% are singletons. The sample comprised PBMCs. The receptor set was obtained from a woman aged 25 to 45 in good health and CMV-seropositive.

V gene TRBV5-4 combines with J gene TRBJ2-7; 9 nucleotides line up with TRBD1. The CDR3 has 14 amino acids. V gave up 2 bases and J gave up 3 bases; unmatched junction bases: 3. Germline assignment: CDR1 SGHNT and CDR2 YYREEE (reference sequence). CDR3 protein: CASSFRDRDYEQYF. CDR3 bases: TGTGCCAGCAGCTTCCGGGACAGGGACTACGAGCAGTACTTC.

The CDR3 DNA reads as TGTGCCAGCAGTGGCGGCTGGACAGGGCGCGACTACACCTTC. Encoded protein: CASSGGWTGRDYTF. V gene TRBV6-5 combines with J gene TRBJ1-2; TRBD1 matches 8 bases. V lost 5 bases to trimming and J lost 10 bases; unmatched junction nucleotides: 12. Looked up from germline, CDR1 is MNHEY and CDR2 is SVGAGI. This CDR3 region has 14 residues.

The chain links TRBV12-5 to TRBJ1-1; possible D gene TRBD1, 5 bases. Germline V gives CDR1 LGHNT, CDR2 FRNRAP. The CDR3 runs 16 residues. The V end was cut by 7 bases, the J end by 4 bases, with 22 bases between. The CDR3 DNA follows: TGTGCTAGTGCCCCCACCCGTCAGGGATTCGGCACTGAAGCTTTCTTT. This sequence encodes CASAPTRQGFGTEAFF.